One and the same sample provided the 8 T cell receptor beta chains below, sequenced in a study of Graves' ophthalmopathy and Graves' hyperthyroidism. Amplifying from RNA transcripts, the study obtained TCR beta CDR3 regions. In the first round, RT-PCR was carried out with HTBI primers, and a multiplex PCR formed the second round. TCRdb analysed the multiplex PCR reads with MiXCR anew, one entry per CDR3 protein. Of about 740,000 distinct CDR3 sequences in the sample, roughly two fifths are singletons; the top ten hold approximately 43%. Sequencing was carried out using peripheral blood. These receptors all come from an adult man with Graves' ophthalmopathy.

The chain couples TRBV4-3 to TRBJ2-7; 9 positions agree with TRBD2. CDR1 is LGHNA, CDR2 YSLEER, per germline. Trimming took 0 bases from V and 4 from J; bases not matched to a gene: 1. The CDR3 length is 14 residues. In DNA, the CDR3 is TGCGCCAGCAGCCAAGATAGCGGGAGTTACGAGCAGTACTTC. Protein sequence: CASSQDSGSYEQYF.

The J gene is TRBJ2-6, the V gene TRBV20-1; no clear D gene. The length of the CDR3 is 15 residues. The germline V gene has CDR1 DFQATT and CDR2 SNEGSKA (reference sequence). With 4 bases removed from V and 0 bases from J, the gap between germline ends came to 10 bases. The CDR3 coding sequence is TGCAGTGCTATAATACCGAGCTCTGGGGCCAACGTCCTGACTTTC. Translation gives CSAIIPSSGANVLTF.

Remarks on this clonotype: A much larger clone differs by one base, so this may be a read error. The chain has TRBV5-1 and TRBJ1-6; no clear D. This CDR3 contains 12 residues. Germline CDR1 SGHRS, CDR2 YFSETQ. CDR3 sequence reads: CAGSQTGSPLHF. CDR3 sequence (DNA): TGCGCCGGCAGCCAGACGGGTTCACCCCTCCACTTT.

This clonotype is a singleton in its sample. The rearrangement links TRBV29-1 to TRBJ1-5; D remains unclear. Germline V lookup: CDR1 SQVTM, CDR2 ANQGSEA. The CDR3 consists of 14 residues. The CDR3 here is CSARAQRGNQPQHF. DNA of the CDR3: TGCAGTGCTAGAGCCCAAAGGGGCAATCAGCCCCAGCATTTT. Together with reference TRBV29-1 and TRBJ1-5, the CDR3 gives the full variable domain: SAVISQKPSRDICQRGTSLTIQCQVDSQVTMMFWYRQQPGQSLTLIATANQGSEATYESGFVIDKFPISRPNLTFSTLTVSNMSPEDSSIYLCSARAQRGNQPQHFGDGTRLSIL.

The chain carries TRBV12-3 or TRBV12-4 and TRBJ1-2; D gene ambiguous. V was pared by 5 bases and J by 8 bases, with 9 bases between. The CDR3 is 11 residues long. CDR3 nucleotide sequence: TGTGCCAGCAGTCGAAATCGGGGCTACACCTTC. Translating it yields CASSRNRGYTF.

V is TRBV24-1 and J is TRBJ1-5; D perhaps matches TRBD1 (5 bases). Germline lookup yields CDR1 KGHDR and CDR2 SFDVKD. Trimming pared 4 bases from V and 6 bases from J, leaving 12 bases between. The CDR3 length is 14 residues. CDR3 loop: CATSERPRGQPQHF. DNA for the CDR3: TGTGCCACCAGTGAACGGCCGAGGGGTCAGCCCCAGCATTTT.

This clonotype was detected only a few times. The chain carries TRBV5-6 and TRBJ1-2, with no clear D. Germline-derived CDR1 and CDR2 are SGHDT and YYEEEE. V lost 1 base to trimming and J lost 7 bases, with 8 bases between them. CDR3 length: 12 residues. The CDR3 region has the DNA TGTGCCAGCAGCTTGCTCGTAGGTGGCTACACCTTC. Amino acids: CASSLLVGGYTF.

The CDR3 nucleotides read TGTGCCAGCAGCGCACCCGGGACTAGTAGCGGGGAGCTGTTTTTT. Encoded protein: CASSAPGTSSGELFF. The chain has TRBV25-1 and TRBJ2-2, with 8 bases fitting TRBD2. From germline, CDR1 is MGHDK and CDR2 SYGVNS. The CDR3 has 15 amino acids. V lost 6 bases to trimming and J lost 7 bases; unmatched junction nucleotides: 10. Looking up the rest from reference TRBV25-1 and TRBJ2-2 gives the full variable domain: EADIYQTPRYLVIGTGKKITLECSQTMGHDKMYWYQQDPGMELHLIHYSYGVNSTEKGDLSSESTVSRIRTEHFPLTLESARPSHTSQYLCASSAPGTSSGELFFGEGSRLTVL.